Listed here are 28 T cell receptor beta chains from one sample, sequenced in a study of spatial heterogeneity in lung cancer. Notes on the study in general: For expanded intratumoral alpha and beta TCRs, counts tracked tumor mutation counts.

The sample's time point: sample taken at primary tumor resection. One entry per CDR3 protein results from TCRdb running MiXCR on the 5' RACE reads. The sample includes under 20,000 distinct CDR3 sequences, about 6% of them seen just once. The antigens for these receptors are not known. Material: lung tumor tissue, obtained at surgery. The source of these receptors is a female donor with early-stage non-small cell lung cancer.

In this sample, this clonotype turned up a few times. The chain carries TRBV20-1 and TRBJ1-5; TRBD1 might be the D (6 bases). Germline V gene lookup returns CDR1 DFQATT and CDR2 SNEGSKA (reference sequence). V was pared by 3 bases and J by 3 bases, with 12 bases between. This CDR3 has 14 residues. CDR3: CSASVGQLNQPQHF. As DNA, the CDR3 is TGCAGTGCTAGCGTGGGACAACTCAATCAGCCCCAGCATTTT.

This clonotype was seen ten or more times. The gene calls are TRBV29-1 and TRBJ1-1, with a tentative D call TRBD1 (6 bases). Germline loops: CDR1 SQVTM, CDR2 ANQGSEA. V lost 6 bases, J lost 1 base, and 12 bases lay in between. CDR3 size: 13 residues. Written as DNA, the CDR3 is TGCAGCGTCTCGGGACACCAGAACACTGAAGCTTTCTTT. Its protein is CSVSGHQNTEAFF.

The sample holds many counts of this clonotype. The chain links TRBV9 to TRBJ2-5; D gene ambiguous. Per germline, CDR1 SGDLS and CDR2 YYNGEE. This CDR3 spans 15 amino acids. The V end lost 3 bases, the J end lost 2 bases, and 14 bases lay between the germline ends. In DNA, the CDR3 is TGTGCCAGCAGCGCCGAAGGAATCGTACAAGAGACCCAGTACTTC. This codes for CASSAEGIVQETQYF.

In its sample, this clonotype was seen many times. This chain links TRBV7-2 with TRBJ2-5, with a weak D call TRBD2 (6 bases). This CDR3 region has 16 residues. Germline V gene sequence: CDR1 SGHTA, CDR2 FQGNSA. The V end was cut by 2 bases, the J end by 1 base, with 14 bases between. CDR3 bases: TGTGCCAGCAGCTTAAGAGAGGGAGGCTCCCAAGAGACCCAGTACTTC. As protein: CASSLREGGSQETQYF.

The sample holds many counts of this clonotype. The rearrangement links TRBV27 to TRBJ1-4; D perhaps matches TRBD1 (6 bases). The CDR3 has 17 amino acids. Trimming pared 0 bases from V and 8 bases from J, leaving 19 bases between. Per the germline V gene, CDR1 is MNHEY and CDR2 is SMNVEV (reference sequence). The CDR3 bases are TGTGCCAGCAGTTTATCCGCGCGTAGCAGGGGAAAGGAAAAACTGTTTTTT. Encoded protein: CASSLSARSRGKEKLFF.

This clonotype was seen at least ten times. The chain has TRBV20-1 and TRBJ1-5; maybe TRBD1 (6 bases). The CDR3 covers 14 residues. Germline assignment: CDR1 DFQATT and CDR2 SNEGSKA (reference sequence). Trimming stripped 4 bases from V and 5 bases from J, with 15 bases between. The CDR3 DNA reads as TGCAGTGCTACCCCTGGCAGGGGACATCAGCCCCAGCATTTT. Residues: CSATPGRGHQPQHF.

Ten or more counts support this clonotype. The gene calls are TRBV5-1 and TRBJ2-3; no reliable D call. V was pared by 4 bases and J by 2 bases, with 5 bases between. Germline CDR1 SGHRS, CDR2 YFSETQ. This CDR3 is 12 amino acids long. As DNA, the CDR3 is TGCGCCAGCAGCCCAGACACAGATACGCAGTATTTT. Amino acids: CASSPDTDTQYF.

The sample holds many counts of this clonotype. The J gene is TRBJ1-6, the V gene TRBV10-3; TRBD1 is a possible D gene (6 bases). Trimming left V 0 bases short and J 7 bases short, with 13 bases between. The V gene's germline CDR1 is ENHRY and CDR2 SYGVKD. This CDR3 has 16 amino acids. CDR3 DNA sequence: TGTGCCATCAGTGAGTCGAAGGGGGGTGACAATTCACCCCTCCACTTT. Amino acid sequence: CAISESKGGDNSPLHF.

Ten or more counts support this clonotype. The CDR3 region is CSARDFVGHYTDTQYF. CDR3 nucleotide sequence: TGCAGTGCTAGAGATTTCGTGGGACATTACACAGATACGCAGTATTTT. The gene calls are TRBV20-1 and TRBJ2-3, with D possibly matching TRBD1 (6 bases). CDR3 length equals 16 residues. Trimming pared 0 bases from V and 2 bases from J, leaving 15 bases between. CDR1 DFQATT and CDR2 SNEGSKA come from the germline V gene (reference sequence).

The chain joins TRBV10-3 to TRBJ2-3; maybe TRBD1 (6 bases). The V end lost 6 bases, the J end lost 5 bases, and 18 bases lay between the germline ends. CDR1 is ENHRY and CDR2 is SYGVKD in the germline V gene. The CDR3 length is 15 residues. This CDR3 reads CAISRGGRHGDTQYF. As DNA, the CDR3 is TGTGCCATCAGCCGAGGGGGTAGGCATGGAGATACGCAGTATTTT.

The chain uses TRBV12-3 or TRBV12-4 and TRBJ2-1; D ambiguous. Between the trimmed V and J ends, which lost 2 bases and 4 bases, there was a span of 3 bases. CDR3 length equals 12 residues. CDR3 coding DNA: TGTGCCAGCAGTTTACCGTACAATGAGCAGTTCTTC. This translates into CASSLPYNEQFF.

This clonotype has at least ten counts. This chain connects TRBV12-3 or TRBV12-4 to TRBJ2-3; D is perhaps TRBD1 (6 bases). The CDR3 contains 14 residues. V lost 3 bases and J 5 bases, leaving 12 bases between the germline ends. The CDR3 region has the DNA TGTGCCAGCAGTTTTAGTACAGGGAAAGATACGCAGTATTTT. Amino acid sequence: CASSFSTGKDTQYF.

This clonotype was seen at least ten times. The chain carries TRBV20-1 and TRBJ2-7; D ambiguous. Germline V gene sequence: CDR1 DFQATT, CDR2 SNEGSKA (reference sequence). Trimming removed 3 bases at V and 0 bases at J, with 9 bases between. The CDR3 has 13 amino acids. CDR3 sequence: CSASSRSSYEQYF. DNA for the CDR3: TGCAGTGCTAGTTCCAGGTCCTCCTACGAGCAGTACTTC.

This clonotype was seen repeatedly, ten times or more. The chain carries TRBV28 and TRBJ2-3; 10 bases are shared with TRBD2. Unmatched junction bases numbered 13, after V lost 5 bases and J lost 5 bases. Per the germline V gene, CDR1 is MDHEN and CDR2 is SYDVKM. The CDR3 sequence is 17 residues long. CDR3 DNA: TGTGCCAGCAGTCCTCCACTAGCGGGGTCGCGAGGAGATACGCAGTATTTT. It is translated as CASSPPLAGSRGDTQYF.

In its sample, this clonotype was seen many times. The CDR3 DNA follows: TGCAGTGCTAGTTTGTCGCTGGGCAATGAGCAGTTCTTC. This sequence encodes CSASLSLGNEQFF. This chain uses TRBV20-1 with TRBJ2-1; D unclear. The length of the CDR3 is 13 residues. In germline, CDR1 is DFQATT, CDR2 SNEGSKA (reference sequence). V was trimmed by 3 bases and J by 6 bases, leaving 12 bases between them.

The sample holds many counts of this clonotype. The V gene is TRBV11-2, the J gene TRBJ1-1; D ambiguous. CDR1 is SGHAT and CDR2 is FQNNGV in the germline V gene. The CDR3 sequence is 16 residues long. Between the trimmed V and J ends, which lost 0 bases and 1 base, there was a span of 12 bases. The CDR3 sequence is CASSLESGTENTEAFF. In DNA form, the CDR3 reads TGTGCCAGCAGCTTAGAGTCGGGCACTGAGAACACTGAAGCTTTCTTT.

This clonotype appeared many times. The chain combines TRBV24-1 with TRBJ2-6; D is possibly TRBD1 or TRBD2 (5 bases each). The CDR3 covers 14 residues. Deletions cut 9 bases from V and 2 bases from J, with 10 bases between. CDR1 KGHDR and CDR2 SFDVKD come from the germline V gene. The CDR3 DNA is TGTGCCACCGGGACGGCCCCTGGGGCCAACGTCCTGACTTTC. Translating gives CATGTAPGANVLTF.

The table lists this clonotype with many counts. This chain joins TRBV12-3 or TRBV12-4 and TRBJ2-1; D tentatively fits TRBD1 or TRBD2 (5 bases each). V was cut by 5 bases and J by 3 bases, with 17 bases left in between. The CDR3 totals 16 residues. Here the CDR3 reads CASSLTTGTHYNEQFF. CDR3 bases: TGTGCCAGCAGTCTTACCACCGGGACGCACTACAATGAGCAGTTCTTC.

The sample holds many counts of this clonotype. V and J are TRBV18 and TRBJ2-1, with 15 bases lining up with TRBD2. The germline V gene has CDR1 KGHSH and CDR2 LQKENI. Trimming cost V 3 bases and J 7 bases; bases outside gene matches: 1. This CDR3 comprises 15 residues. Here the CDR3 reads CASSPGTSGRNEQFF. DNA of the CDR3: TGTGCCAGCTCACCCGGGACTAGCGGGAGGAATGAGCAGTTCTTC.

There are many counts of this clonotype. This chain uses TRBV5-1 with TRBJ2-7; a weak D match, TRBD2 (5 bases). The CDR3 has 14 amino acids. The V gene lost 4 bases and the J gene lost 2 bases, with 13 bases spanning the gap. Germline loops: CDR1 SGHRS, CDR2 YFSETQ. The CDR3 spells CASSPPGLPYEQYF. CDR3 coding DNA: TGCGCCAGCAGCCCCCCGGGGTTACCCTACGAGCAGTACTTC.

This clonotype was counted many times. The CDR3 loop reads CSVPATDNEQFF. CDR3 sequence (DNA): TGCAGTGTCCCGGCGACTGACAATGAGCAGTTCTTC. The rearrangement uses TRBV20-1 and TRBJ2-1; D gene uncertain. Germline CDR1 and CDR2: DFQATT and SNEGSKA (reference sequence). Between the trimmed V and J ends, which lost 7 bases and 5 bases, there was a span of 12 bases. The CDR3 is made up of 12 amino acids.

This clonotype was recorded at least ten times. Written as DNA, the CDR3 is TGTGCCAGCAGTCTGGAGTTTAATGAAAAACTGTTTTTT. It codes for CASSLEFNEKLFF. The chain links TRBV28 to TRBJ1-4; D not certain. Germline lookup yields CDR1 MDHEN and CDR2 SYDVKM. CDR3 size: 13 residues. V was trimmed by 5 bases and J by 4 bases, leaving 8 bases between them.

In its sample, this clonotype was seen many times. In DNA form, the CDR3 reads TGTGCCAGCAGCTTTCGGCGGGGGGAGACCCAGTACTTC. Its protein is CASSFRRGETQYF. The gene calls are TRBV7-2 and TRBJ2-5, with 7 bases identical to TRBD2. The CDR3 covers 13 residues. The germline gives CDR1 SGHTA, CDR2 FQGNSA. Unmatched junction bases numbered 3, after V lost 3 bases and J lost 5 bases.

In its sample, this clonotype was seen many times. The chain is built from TRBV7-8 and TRBJ1-5, with 11 bases that match TRBD1. Germline V lookup: CDR1 SGHVS, CDR2 FQNEAQ. The ends lost 5 bases at V and 6 bases at J; junction bases unmatched: 15. The CDR3 is 18 amino acids. CDR3 sequence reads: CASSEREGQGAFRQPQHF. In nucleotides, the CDR3 is TGTGCCAGCAGCGAAAGGGAAGGACAGGGGGCATTTCGTCAGCCCCAGCATTTT.

This clonotype occurred many times. CDR3 sequence: CASSVGVSSYNEQFF. DNA of the CDR3: TGTGCCAGCAGCGTAGGAGTAAGCTCCTACAATGAGCAGTTCTTC. The chain carries TRBV9 and TRBJ2-1; the D is unclear. CDR1 SGDLS and CDR2 YYNGEE come from the germline V gene. Trimming stripped 0 bases from V and 0 bases from J, with 7 bases between. The CDR3 contains 15 residues.

Judged by abundance, this clonotype is medium-sized. The rearrangement joins TRBV19 to TRBJ2-3; 8 bases line up with TRBD2. V lost 7 bases, J lost 4 bases, and 16 bases stayed unmatched. The CDR3 extends over 17 amino acids. Germline CDR1 LNHDA, CDR2 SQIVND (reference sequence). CDR3 loop: CASKDPFAGGVADTQYF. In DNA form, the CDR3 reads TGTGCCAGTAAAGACCCCTTCGCGGGAGGTGTTGCAGATACGCAGTATTTT.

This clonotype has a count of ten or more. The chain combines TRBV20-1 with TRBJ2-1; possible D gene TRBD1, 6 bases. V dropped 1 base and J dropped 4 bases, with 11 bases sitting between them. CDR3 size: 14 residues. From germline, CDR1 is DFQATT and CDR2 SNEGSKA (reference sequence). This chain's CDR3 is CSARVGRGYNEQFF. The DNA for the CDR3 is TGCAGTGCTAGAGTTGGCAGGGGTTACAATGAGCAGTTCTTC.

Notes on this clonotype: The conserved final phenylalanine or tryptophan is absent from the CDR3, which likely points to a read error. V gene TRBV6-2 or TRBV6-3 combines with J gene TRBJ2-1, with a possible D match to TRBD2 (6 bases). The V end lost 5 bases, the J end lost 6 bases, and 14 bases lay between the germline ends. CDR1 is MNHEY, CDR2 SVGEGT, per germline. The CDR3 sequence is 14 residues long. CDR3 region: CASSQTSLGNEQFS. The CDR3 region has the DNA TGTGCCAGCAGTCAGACTAGTTTGGGCAATGAGCAGTTCTCC.